This T cell receptor (beta chain) was captured by sequencing in a study of shared T cell receptors in the human thymus. The ends were cut back, 1 base at V and 0 bases at J, with 8 bases in the middle. Germline assignment: CDR1 MGHDK and CDR2 SYGVNS. The CDR3 length is 15 residues. Profiled with immunoSEQ multiplex PCR; TCRdb holds only in-frame clones, not every one. Among more than 550,000 clones, 75% to 90% were seen once, and the ten largest hold 0.008% to 0.011%. This sample also belongs to another study, concerning human thymus T cells. According to that study: It was from resections taken during corrective heart surgery that the thymus tissue came. Use of V and J genes seemed skewed within the thymic and blood repertoires. Related research found strongly overlapping thymic repertoires in unrelated individuals.

The receptor was derived from a girl younger than two with a congenital heart defect. Sequenced sample: thymocytes. This rearrangement joins TRBV25-1 to TRBJ2-3, with D possibly being TRBD2 (5 bases). The CDR3 protein is CASSESGSSTDTQYF. The DNA for the CDR3 is TGTGCCAGCAGTGAATCGGGATCTAGCACAGATACGCAGTATTTT.